This T cell receptor (beta chain) was obtained from a study of beta chain features in type 1 diabetes. General study results and limits: Naive, central memory and regulatory TCRB repertoires appeared more similar among patients than healthy donors. Patients with Type 1 diabetes showed moderately but significantly shorter TCRB CDR3s in all four CD4+ subsets.

This clone has only a few counts. Its antigen is unknown. All of the isolated RNA was reverse transcribed, so expressed TCRB transcripts were sequenced. The assay was immunoSEQ multiplex PCR, and TCRdb's table has in-frame clones only and misses some. The sample lists 40,000 to 55,000 clones; roughly 47% were seen once. Germline assignment: CDR1 SGHTA and CDR2 FQGTGA. The V end lost 4 bases, the J end lost 9 bases, and 19 bases lay between the germline ends. The length of the CDR3 is 15 residues. The chain links TRBV7-3 to TRBJ2-1; a possible D gene is TRBD2 (6 bases). Sequencing was carried out using stem cell memory CD4+ T cells from blood. This clonotype originated in a man in his thirties or forties with type 1 diabetes. CDR3 protein: CASSYRDSRRAEQFF. CDR3 coding DNA: TGTGCCAGCAGCTATCGGGACTCCCGGCGGGCTGAGCAGTTCTTC.